The 27 T cell receptor beta chains in this list originate from one sample, sequenced in a study of cytomegalovirus exposure and HLA in healthy donors. PCR involved 60 Vbeta and 13 Jbeta primers. Here immunoSEQ multiplex PCR was the method, and the copy in TCRdb shows in-frame clones only, minus some. Recorded for this sample: 110,000 to 150,000 clones. The sample taken for sequencing was PBMCs. Receptors were obtained from a man aged 35 to 55 in good health and CMV-seronegative.

The chain links TRBV9 to TRBJ1-5, with D hard to call. Germline CDR1 is SGDLS and CDR2 is YYNGEE. The CDR3 loop spans 13 amino acids. Trimming took 3 bases from V and 4 from J, leaving 8 bases between them. CDR3 in DNA: TGTGCCAGCAGCGCCGTCCCTAATCAGCCCCAGCATTTT. Translating it yields CASSAVPNQPQHF.

The chain joins TRBV6-5 to TRBJ1-6, with a weak D call TRBD1 (5 bases). V lost 0 bases, J lost 10 bases, and 13 bases lay in between. The CDR3 is 15 amino acids. Germline CDR1 MNHEY, CDR2 SVGAGI. CDR3 coding DNA: TGTGCCAGCAGTTACTCGCAGGGAAGGAACTCACCCCTCCACTTT. Its translation: CASSYSQGRNSPLHF.

The chain couples TRBV4-3 to TRBJ1-6; no reliable D call. The CDR3 extends over 13 amino acids. Trimming stripped 1 base from V and 10 bases from J, with 8 bases between. Looked up from germline, CDR1 is LGHNA and CDR2 is YSLEER. Here the CDR3 DNA reads TGCGCCAGCAGCCAAGTAATTTTGTCACCCCTCCACTTT. It codes for CASSQVILSPLHF.

The J gene is TRBJ2-2, the V gene TRBV6-1, with TRBD2 as a possible D gene (5 bases). The length of the CDR3 is 14 residues. The V end was cut by 2 bases, the J end by 7 bases, with 11 bases between. In germline, CDR1 is MNHNS, CDR2 SASEGT. The CDR3 protein is CASSETGVDGELFF. For the CDR3, the DNA is TGTGCCAGCAGTGAAACCGGGGTTGACGGGGAGCTGTTTTTT.

The CDR3 region is CASSLQRTTGNSPLHF. CDR3 DNA sequence: TGTGCCAGCAGCTTGCAGCGGACCACGGGTAATTCACCCCTCCACTTT. The chain has TRBV5-4 and TRBJ1-6; D ambiguous. From germline, CDR1 is SGHNT and CDR2 YYREEE (reference sequence). This CDR3 has 16 residues. The germline V and J ends were trimmed by 1 base and 6 bases, with 14 bases remaining between them. The whole variable domain, filled in from reference TRBV5-4 and TRBJ1-6, reads ETGVTQSPTHLIKTRGQQVTLRCSSQSGHNTVSWYQQALGQGPQFIFQYYREEENGRGNFPPRFSGLQFPNYSSELNVNALELDDSALYLCASSLQRTTGNSPLHFGNGTRLTVT.

V gene TRBV5-5 combines with J gene TRBJ2-5, with unresolved D. The CDR3 is 15 amino acids. V dropped 4 bases and J dropped 3 bases, with 16 bases sitting between them. Germline lookup yields CDR1 SGHKS and CDR2 YYEKEE (reference sequence). The CDR3 sequence: CASSVGSSTKETQYF. Here the CDR3 DNA reads TGTGCCAGCAGCGTGGGATCCAGTACGAAAGAGACCCAGTACTTC.

This chain connects TRBV9 to TRBJ2-2; 8 nucleotides agree with TRBD2. V was pared by 0 bases and J by 5 bases, with 9 bases of the junction left unmatched. CDR1 and CDR2 (germline): SGDLS, YYNGEE. This CDR3 has 17 residues. CDR3 nucleotide sequence: TGTGCCAGCAGCGTAGCTACGCGGCTAGCGGGTACCGGGGAGCTGTTTTTT. It codes for CASSVATRLAGTGELFF.

V is TRBV7-3 and J is TRBJ2-2; D call uncertain. The germline CDR1 and CDR2 sequences are SGHTA and FQGTGA. V was trimmed by 1 base and J by 8 bases, leaving 17 bases between them. The CDR3 consists of 16 residues. The CDR3 sequence is CASSLIPRSPAGELFF. CDR3 in DNA: TGTGCCAGCAGCTTAATCCCCCGGTCCCCCGCGGGGGAGCTGTTTTTT.

J is TRBJ2-7 and V is TRBV7-9, with 7 bases aligning to TRBD1. CDR3 size: 12 residues. With V trimmed by 5 bases and J by 6 bases, 4 bases remained unmatched. Germline V gene lookup returns CDR1 SEHNR and CDR2 FQNEAQ (reference sequence). CDR3 sequence reads: CASSHTGAEQYF. DNA of the CDR3: TGTGCCAGCAGCCATACAGGGGCCGAGCAGTACTTC.

The chain employs TRBV5-1 and TRBJ2-1; the match to TRBD1 covers 9 bases. The CDR3 has 16 residues. The V segment lost 4 bases and the J segment 4 bases; nucleotides outside the gene matches: 9. Per germline, CDR1 SGHRS and CDR2 YFSETQ. The CDR3 loop is CASSLFGTGTYNEQFF. The CDR3 nucleotides are TGCGCCAGCAGCCTCTTCGGGACAGGGACTTACAATGAGCAGTTCTTC.

V and J are TRBV5-1 and TRBJ2-7; D is unclear. V lost 2 bases and J 4 bases, leaving 16 bases between the germline ends. CDR3 length: 15 amino acids. Germline V gene sequence: CDR1 SGHRS, CDR2 YFSETQ. This CDR3 is CASSLGETLIYEQYF. The DNA for the CDR3 is TGCGCCAGCAGCTTAGGTGAAACACTAATTTACGAGCAGTACTTC.

The chain recombines TRBV9 with TRBJ1-2, with 8 bases that match TRBD1. Trimming removed 4 bases from V and 7 bases from J; junction bases left unmatched: 9. CDR1 SGDLS and CDR2 YYNGEE come from the germline V gene. The CDR3 covers 14 residues. This chain's CDR3 is CASSLRTGKSGYTF. CDR3 nucleotides: TGTGCCAGCAGCTTAAGGACAGGGAAAAGTGGCTACACCTTC.

V and J are TRBV7-2 and TRBJ2-5; possibly TRBD2 for D (5 bases). Trimming shortened V by 6 bases and J by 0 bases, and 17 bases separated the two germline ends. The CDR3 contains 16 residues. Germline V CDR1 and CDR2: SGHTA, FQGNSA. CDR3 sequence (DNA): TGTGCCAGCAGTTTCAGCCTCCGAGGGTACCAAGAGACCCAGTACTTC. It yields the protein CASSFSLRGYQETQYF.

This rearrangement joins TRBV2 to TRBJ2-5; D is possibly TRBD2 (6 bases). The CDR3 spans 13 residues. The germline V gene encodes CDR1 SNHLY and CDR2 FYNNEI. V gave up 6 bases and J gave up 5 bases, with 13 bases separating them. CDR3 protein: CASRRGLEETQYF. CDR3 nucleotide sequence: TGTGCCAGCAGGCGGGGCCTAGAGGAGACCCAGTACTTC.

The chain recombines TRBV15 with TRBJ2-2; TRBD2 is a possible D gene (6 bases). Trimming removed 5 bases from V and 6 bases from J, with 13 bases in between. The CDR3 loop spans 14 amino acids. Germline V gene data show CDR1 as LNHNV and CDR2 as YYDKDF (reference sequence). As DNA, the CDR3 is TGTGCCACCAGCGTTGGGACTCAAGCCGGGGAGCTGTTTTTT. Its protein is CATSVGTQAGELFF. Full variable domain (rest looked up from reference TRBV15 and TRBJ2-2): DAMVIQNPRYQVTQFGKPVTLSCSQTLNHNVMYWYQQKSSQAPKLLFHYYDKDFNNEADTPDNFQSRRPNTSFCFLDIRSPGLGDTAMYLCATSVGTQAGELFFGEGSRLTVL.

The chain carries TRBV11-1 and TRBJ1-1, with 10 nucleotides matching TRBD1. The CDR3 contains 16 residues. Germline loops: CDR1 SGHAT, CDR2 FQDESV (reference sequence). With 4 bases clipped from V and 4 bases from J, the junction kept 9 bases outside the gene matches. CDR3 protein: CASSSTTGGGFTEAFF. The CDR3 region has the DNA TGTGCCAGCAGCTCTACGACAGGGGGCGGTTTCACTGAAGCTTTCTTT.

The CDR3 spells CASQGSEVNTGELFF. CDR3 DNA sequence: TGCGCCAGCCAGGGGTCGGAAGTTAACACCGGGGAGCTGTTTTTT. This sequence joins TRBV5-1 and TRBJ2-2, with D possibly being TRBD1 (6 bases). The CDR3 runs to 15 residues. Trimming stripped 7 bases from V and 2 bases from J, with 15 bases between. Germline V lookup: CDR1 SGHRS, CDR2 YFSETQ.

The CDR3 region has the DNA TGCGCCAGCAGCTTAGCGGGGAACTACAATGAGCAGTTCTTC. It encodes CASSLAGNYNEQFF. The chain carries TRBV5-1 and TRBJ2-1, with 7 bases aligning to TRBD2. Per germline, CDR1 SGHRS and CDR2 YFSETQ. The CDR3 covers 14 residues. J gave up 3 bases and V 2 bases, and 2 bases lay outside the gene matches.

The chain couples TRBV7-9 to TRBJ2-5; D possibly corresponds to TRBD1 (5 bases). This CDR3 spans 16 amino acids. The V and J ends lost 5 bases and 2 bases respectively, with 18 bases between them. CDR1 is SEHNR, CDR2 FQNEAQ, per germline (reference sequence). DNA for the CDR3: TGTGCCAGCAGCCACAAATTGACAGACCGACAAGAGACCCAGTACTTC. Its protein product is CASSHKLTDRQETQYF.

The genes are TRBV6-1 and TRBJ2-1; 9 bases match TRBD1. CDR1 is MNHNS, CDR2 SASEGT, per germline. The V gene end was trimmed by 6 bases and the J gene end by 0 bases; junction bases not matched to a gene: 0. The CDR3 extends over 14 amino acids. CDR3 loop: CASRTGGSYNEQFF. The CDR3 region has the DNA TGTGCCAGCAGGACAGGGGGCTCCTACAATGAGCAGTTCTTC.

The CDR3 nucleotides are TGTGCCAGCAGCCCCCGGGGGGGCCGGGAGACCCAGTACTTC. It specifies CASSPRGGRETQYF. The rearrangement joins TRBV11-2 to TRBJ2-5; 8 nucleotides agree with TRBD2. Germline CDR1 and CDR2: SGHAT and FQNNGV. The ends lost 5 bases at V and 5 bases at J; junction bases unmatched: 7. This CDR3 spans 14 amino acids.

This sequence joins TRBV28 and TRBJ1-6; 7 positions agree with TRBD1. Germline trimming cut 4 bases from V and 7 bases from J; bases unmatched to any gene: 10. This CDR3 contains 16 residues. CDR1 is MDHEN and CDR2 is SYDVKM in the germline V gene. The chain's CDR3 is CASSSWAGTENSPLHF. In DNA, the CDR3 is TGTGCCAGCAGTTCCTGGGCGGGGACAGAAAATTCACCCCTCCACTTT.

The rearrangement uses TRBV10-3 and TRBJ1-4; 8 bases match TRBD1. V was pared by 6 bases and J by 3 bases, with 6 bases of the junction left unmatched. This CDR3 has 15 amino acids. Per germline, CDR1 ENHRY and CDR2 SYGVKD. The DNA of the CDR3 is TGTGCCATCAGGGACCCGGGACAGGCTAATGAAAAACTGTTTTTT. This translates into CAIRDPGQANEKLFF.

The rearrangement joins TRBV6-5 to TRBJ2-1; 8 positions match TRBD2. CDR3 length equals 15 residues. Germline V CDR1 and CDR2: MNHEY, SVGAGI. V gave up 5 bases and J gave up 0 bases; unmatched junction bases: 3. DNA of the CDR3: TGTGCCAGCAGTCCGGGGGGGGACTCCTACAATGAGCAGTTCTTC. Translating it yields CASSPGGDSYNEQFF.

The rearrangement uses TRBV28 and TRBJ1-3; TRBD1 matches 8 bases. This CDR3 is built from 15 residues. Trimming removed 6 bases from V and 4 bases from J; junction bases left unmatched: 8. CDR1 MDHEN and CDR2 SYDVKM come from the germline V gene. CDR3 in DNA: TGTGCCAGCAGCTCTCAGGGGGCAAGAGGAAACACCATATATTTT. Translated: CASSSQGARGNTIYF.

The chain carries TRBV5-1 and TRBJ2-1; no clear D. This CDR3 region has 14 residues. Germline V lookup: CDR1 SGHRS, CDR2 YFSETQ. Trimming took 4 bases from V and 1 from J, leaving 9 bases between them. CDR3: CASSADTSYNEQFF. The CDR3 coding sequence is TGCGCCAGCAGCGCCGATACTTCCTACAATGAGCAGTTCTTC.

The rearrangement uses TRBV7-9 and TRBJ2-3; D call uncertain. Trimming removed 5 bases at V and 4 bases at J, with 4 bases between. The CDR3 sequence is 11 residues long. Germline loops: CDR1 SEHNR, CDR2 FQNEAQ (reference sequence). In nucleotides, the CDR3 is TGTGCCAGCAGCACTGCAGATACGCAGTATTTT. Protein: CASSTADTQYF.